Listed below are T cell receptor beta chains from one sample, sequenced in a study of cytomegalovirus exposure and HLA in healthy donors. The repertoire was sequenced with immunoSEQ multiplex PCR; TCRdb's copy has only in-frame clones and lacks some. The sample includes 85,000 to 100,000 clones, more than 80% seen only once; the top ten take 2.3%. Specimen: PBMCs. These TCRs come from a man aged 18 to 35 in good health and CMV-seronegative. Each CDR3 is given with its conserved first and last residue. The D gene is left open where the match is weak. Size is stated for part of the rows, as once, few or many counts, or as a class when the clone is expanded.

d_call	clone_size	v_call	j_call	cdr3_nt	cdr3_aa
TRBD1	NA	TRBV28	TRBJ1-5	TGTGCCAGCAGTTTACTACTGGGGACAGAACGGAATAGCAATCAGCCCCAGCATTTT	CASSLLLGTERNSNQPQHF
NA	NA	TRBV19	TRBJ1-1	TGTGCCAGTAGACCCGACAGGAGCCCCATTCCGAACACTGAAGCTTTCTTT	CASRPDRSPIPNTEAFF
TRBD1	NA	TRBV15	TRBJ2-7	TGTGCCACCAGCAGGCGGGACAGGGGCCTCCCCAGACCCTACGAGCAGTACTTC	CATSRRDRGLPRPYEQYF
NA	few	TRBV4-3	TRBJ2-2	TGCGCCAGCAGCCAAGATGCGGGCCTGGAAACCGGGGAGCTGTTTTTT	CASSQDAGLETGELFF
NA	NA	TRBV2	TRBJ2-3	TGTGCCAGCAGGCCGTACAGAGTAAACACAGATACGCAGTATTTT	CASRPYRVNTDTQYF
NA	once	TRBV6-6	TRBJ2-7	TGTGCCAGCAGTTCATATACGAGCTCCTACGAGCAGTACTTC	CASSSYTSSYEQYF
NA	NA	TRBV7-3	TRBJ1-6	TGTGCCAGCAGCTTTGGGCAGCCTGATTCACCCCTCCACTTT	CASSFGQPDSPLHF
NA	NA	TRBV25-1	TRBJ1-4	TGTGCCAGCAGTCCCGGGACAATCGGACGAGAAAAACTGTTTTTT	CASSPGTIGREKLFF
NA	NA	TRBV30	TRBJ1-6	TGTGCCTGGAGTGTACGATCTAATTTGGATTCACCCCTCCACTTT	CAWSVRSNLDSPLHF
TRBD2	few	TRBV11-1	TRBJ2-7	TGTGCCAGCCAAGCGGGAGTGGGCTACGAGCAGTACTTC	CASQAGVGYEQYF
TRBD1	NA	TRBV5-1	TRBJ1-3	TGCGCCAGCAGCTTGGGCTACAGGGGACGCTCTGGAAACACCATATATTTT	CASSLGYRGRSGNTIYF
NA	NA	TRBV5-1	TRBJ2-1	TGCGCCAGCAGCCGTGGACAAGCCAGCTCCTACAATGAGCAGTTCTTC	CASSRGQASSYNEQFF